This TCR beta chain was captured by sequencing in a study of blood T cell repertoires in COVID-19. The wider study: Samples came from the United States, Italy and Spain, spanning acute and convalescent COVID-19. Sample material is recorded as cDNA or gDNA derived from T cells, B-cell-depleted T cells, or PBMCs.

The CDR3 runs to 15 residues. Trimming cost V 2 bases and J 5 bases; bases outside gene matches: 7. Germline V gene data show CDR1 as SGHTA and CDR2 as FQGNSA. Per the study methods: Reference gene primer amplification yielded estimated nucleated cell counts. The data were produced by immunoSEQ multiplex PCR, yet TCRdb's version contains in-frame clones alone and is incomplete. For V, J and clone size, that table is used; D and trimming come from the DNA. In the table there are tens of thousands of clones, roughly 90% of which are singletons. What was sequenced was peripheral blood. The clonotype was recovered from a woman between 65 and 79 years old with active COVID-19. The rearrangement uses TRBV7-2 and TRBJ2-5, with 8 bases lining up with TRBD2. The CDR3 coding sequence is TGTGCCAGCAGCTTACGACGGGGGGGCTTCGAGACCCAGTACTTC. Translated, it gives CASSLRRGGFETQYF.